This T cell receptor (beta chain) was captured by sequencing in a study of Graves' ophthalmopathy and Graves' hyperthyroidism. Transcripts of RNA were the source for amplifying TCR beta CDR3 regions. HTBI primers served in a first-round RT-PCR, which a second-round multiplex PCR followed. TCRdb re-called the multiplex PCR reads through MiXCR, storing one row per CDR3 protein. The sample has roughly 480,000 distinct CDR3 sequences; 13% to 15% are singletons. This clonotype was found many times. What it binds is unknown. Germline V gene data show CDR1 as MNHEY and CDR2 as SVGEGT. V was trimmed by 0 bases and J by 3 bases, leaving 15 bases between them. The CDR3 sequence is 16 residues long. Whole-study findings and limits: Among expanded thyroid clonotypes above 0.001 frequency, most also occurred in blood.

J is TRBJ2-7 and V is TRBV6-2 or TRBV6-3, with unresolved D. The specimen sequenced was blood. The receptor comes from a woman aged 30 to 39 with Graves' ophthalmopathy. The CDR3 is CASSYSNGSTVYEQYF. Here the CDR3 DNA reads TGTGCCAGCAGTTACTCGAATGGGTCGACGGTCTACGAGCAGTACTTC.